The subject of this entry is one T cell receptor beta chain. This specimen comes from a study of cytomegalovirus exposure and HLA in healthy donors. CDR1 is MNHEY and CDR2 is SMNVEV in the germline V gene (reference sequence). The CDR3 loop spans 13 amino acids. Between the trimmed V and J ends, which lost 3 bases and 3 bases, there was a span of 9 bases. The PCR used 60 Vbeta and 13 Jbeta primers. Produced via immunoSEQ multiplex PCR; TCRdb's table is partial and in-frame only. The repertoire holds 80,000 or so clones, about two thirds seen once, with 4.5% to 6% in the top ten. The genes are TRBV27 and TRBJ2-7; D is unresolved. This sequence was found in a man aged 25-40 years in good health and CMV-seropositive. The sequenced material came from PBMCs. The CDR3 DNA reads as TGTGCCAGCAGTTTTGGGCTCGGCTACGAGCAGTACTTC. It codes for CASSFGLGYEQYF.